A selection of T cell receptor beta chains follows, all from one sample in a study of cytomegalovirus exposure and HLA in healthy donors. The repertoire was sequenced with immunoSEQ multiplex PCR; TCRdb's copy has only in-frame clones and lacks some. The table records about 130,000 clones, 60% to 85% of them present only once. Sequenced material: PBMCs. The receptors were sampled from a female donor in good health and CMV-seropositive. Each CDR3 is given with its conserved first and last residue. D genes are given only for firm matches. Some rows mark clone size as missing; the rest say once, few, many or name a class of expanded clone.

>TRBJ2-7|.|TRBV6-1|.
TGTGCCAGCAGTGAAGCGAAAGGGGTTGAGCAGTACTTC
CASSEAKGVEQYF
>TRBJ2-3|.|TRBV5-6|.
TGTGCCAGCAGCTTGGCGGACAGCTACACAGATACGCAGTATTTT
CASSLADSYTDTQYF
>TRBJ2-7|.|TRBV11-2|.
TGTGCCAGCAGCTTAGAGGCGGTGGGGACACCGACCTACGAGCAGTACTTC
CASSLEAVGTPTYEQYF
>TRBJ2-1|TRBD2|TRBV5-4|few
TGTGCCAGCAGCTCACTAGCGGGAGATACCAATGAGCAGTTCTTC
CASSSLAGDTNEQFF
>TRBJ1-1|.|TRBV5-1|.
TGCGCCAGCAGCTTGGCCCCGAGCATTGGGGGAGGCACTGAAGCTTTCTTT
CASSLAPSIGGGTEAFF
>TRBJ2-1|TRBD2|TRBV11-2|.
TGTGCCAGCAGCTTAGTGCCGGGGGGGCTTAGGCAGCAGTTCTTC
CASSLVPGGLRQQFF
>TRBJ2-2|TRBD1|TRBV30|.
TGTGCCTGGAGTTTCGATCACAGGGGCACCGGGGAGCTGTTTTTT
CAWSFDHRGTGELFF
>TRBJ2-2|.|TRBV5-6|.
TGTGCCACCGGACACGCGAACACCGGGGAGCTGTTTTTT
CATGHANTGELFF
>TRBJ2-1|.|TRBV6-5|.
TGTGCCAGCAGTTACCGGACTGGAGACAATGAGCAGTTCTTC
CASSYRTGDNEQFF
>TRBJ1-6|TRBD1|TRBV5-1|.
TGCGCCAGCAGCACAGGGACAGGGTGGGAGAATTCACCCCTCCACTTT
CASSTGTGWENSPLHF
>TRBJ2-1|.|TRBV5-4|.
TGTGCCAGCACCCCACCGGGGAATCCCTACAATGAGCAGTTCTTC
CASTPPGNPYNEQFF
>TRBJ2-3|.|TRBV6-5|.
TGTGCCAGCAGTACTGGACAGTTATACACAGATACGCAGTATTTT
CASSTGQLYTDTQYF
>TRBJ2-3|.|TRBV18|.
TGTGCCAGCTCACCACCTTGGGGGGGCACAGATACGCAGTATTTT
CASSPPWGGTDTQYF
>TRBJ1-5|.|TRBV21-1|once
TGTGCCAGCAGCAAAGAGCTGATGGGGGGAAGGCGCAATCAGCCCCAGCATTTT
CASSKELMGGRRNQPQHF
>TRBJ1-2|TRBD1|TRBV6-5|few
TGTGCCAGCAGCCCCGGACAGGGCATTAACTATGGCTACACCTTC
CASSPGQGINYGYTF
>TRBJ2-5|TRBD2|TRBV2|few
TGTGCCAGCAGAAAGACTAGCGGGGGGCAAGAGACCCAGTACTTC
CASRKTSGGQETQYF
>TRBJ2-1|TRBD2|TRBV4-1|once
TGCGCCAGCACCCCACTAGCGGGAGGATACAATGAGCAGTTCTTC
CASTPLAGGYNEQFF
>TRBJ2-2|.|TRBV2|.
TGTGCCAGCAGGGGGGGCGGGAGCCTGAACACCGGGGAGCTGTTTTTT
CASRGGGSLNTGELFF
>TRBJ1-3|.|TRBV11-2|.
TGTGCCAGCAGCTTAGATCTCCCGGGCTCTGGAAACACCATATATTTT
CASSLDLPGSGNTIYF
>TRBJ2-7|TRBD1|TRBV6-5|.
TGTGCCAGCAGTTACTCGGGGACAGGGAGTTCCGAGCAGTACTTC
CASSYSGTGSSEQYF
>TRBJ2-2|.|TRBV5-4|.
TGTGCCAGCAGCTCAAATCAGGGACATCACACCGGGGAGCTGTTTTTT
CASSSNQGHHTGELFF
>TRBJ2-3|.|TRBV5-1|once
TGCGCCAGCAGCTTAGGGGTGAACACAGATACGCAGTATTTT
CASSLGVNTDTQYF
>TRBJ2-7|TRBD2|TRBV2|.
TGTGCCAGCAGTGAGGCGGGAGTCGCCTACGAGCAGTACTTC
CASSEAGVAYEQYF
>TRBJ1-2|TRBD1|TRBV7-3|once
TGTGCCAGCAGCAGTACACAGGGGGGCGGCTACACCTTC
CASSSTQGGGYTF